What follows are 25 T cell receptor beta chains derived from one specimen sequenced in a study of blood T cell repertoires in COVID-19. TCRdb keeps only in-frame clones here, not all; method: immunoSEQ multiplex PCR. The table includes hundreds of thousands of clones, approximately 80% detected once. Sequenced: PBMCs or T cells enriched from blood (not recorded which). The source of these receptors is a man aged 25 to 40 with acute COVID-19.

CDR3 region: CASSDRVSSNEQFF. As DNA, the CDR3 is TGTGCCAGCAGCGACAGGGTTAGTTCCAATGAGCAGTTCTTC. The gene calls are TRBV7-2 and TRBJ2-1; 7 bases are a match to TRBD1. The germline V gene has CDR1 SGHTA and CDR2 FQGNSA. The CDR3 runs to 14 residues. Trimming at V came to 5 bases and at J to 6 bases, leaving 7 bases not matched to a gene.

The CDR3 nucleotides read TGTGCCAGCAGATCCGGCGGACAGGGGACCGGGGAGCTGTTTTTT. It encodes CASRSGGQGTGELFF. The genes are TRBV7-3 and TRBJ2-2; 9 nucleotides match TRBD1. The CDR3 consists of 15 residues. V lost 6 bases, J lost 5 bases, and 7 bases stayed unmatched. CDR1 SGHTA and CDR2 FQGTGA come from the germline V gene.

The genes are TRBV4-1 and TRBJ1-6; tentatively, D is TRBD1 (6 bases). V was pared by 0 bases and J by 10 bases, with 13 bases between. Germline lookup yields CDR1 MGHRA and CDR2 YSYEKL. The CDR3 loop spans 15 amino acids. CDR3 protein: CASSQDEQGSSPLHF. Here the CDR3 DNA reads TGCGCCAGCAGCCAAGACGAGCAGGGGAGCTCACCCCTCCACTTT.

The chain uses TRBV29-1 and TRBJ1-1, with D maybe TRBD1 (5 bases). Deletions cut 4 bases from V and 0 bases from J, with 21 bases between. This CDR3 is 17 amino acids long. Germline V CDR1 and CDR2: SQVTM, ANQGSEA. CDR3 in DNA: TGCAGCGTTGCCGACGCGAGGGGCCGGGGGTTGAACACTGAAGCTTTCTTT. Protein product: CSVADARGRGLNTEAFF.

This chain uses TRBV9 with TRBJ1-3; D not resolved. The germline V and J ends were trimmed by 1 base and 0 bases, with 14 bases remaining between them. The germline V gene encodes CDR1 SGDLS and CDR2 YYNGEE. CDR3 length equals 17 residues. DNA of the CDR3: TGTGCCAGCAGCGTATCGGGAGGGCAATCCTCTGGAAACACCATATATTTT. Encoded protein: CASSVSGGQSSGNTIYF.

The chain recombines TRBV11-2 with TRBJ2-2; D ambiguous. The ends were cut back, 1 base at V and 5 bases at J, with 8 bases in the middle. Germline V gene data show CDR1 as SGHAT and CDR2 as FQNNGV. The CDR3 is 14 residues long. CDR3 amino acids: CASSLVPGTGELFF. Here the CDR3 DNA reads TGTGCCAGCAGCTTAGTACCAGGAACCGGGGAGCTGTTTTTT.

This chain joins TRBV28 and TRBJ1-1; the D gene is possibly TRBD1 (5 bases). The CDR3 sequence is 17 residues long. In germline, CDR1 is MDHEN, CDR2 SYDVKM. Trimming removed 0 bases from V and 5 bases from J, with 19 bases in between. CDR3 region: CASSLWSGGARTTEAFF. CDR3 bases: TGTGCCAGCAGTTTATGGAGCGGGGGAGCCAGAACAACTGAAGCTTTCTTT.

Written as DNA, the CDR3 is TGTGCCAGCAGCCAAGATCAGGGGATTTCTGGAAACACCATATATTTT. Its protein product is CASSQDQGISGNTIYF. V usage is TRBV4-2 and J usage is TRBJ1-3; tentative D call: TRBD1 (6 bases). The V end was cut by 0 bases, the J end by 1 base, with 10 bases between. In germline, CDR1 is LGHNA, CDR2 YNFKEQ. The CDR3 has 16 amino acids.

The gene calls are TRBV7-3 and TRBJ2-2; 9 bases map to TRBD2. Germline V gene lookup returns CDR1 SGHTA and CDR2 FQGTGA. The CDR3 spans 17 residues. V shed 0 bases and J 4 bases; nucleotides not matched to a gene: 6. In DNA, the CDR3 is TGTGCCAGCAGCTTAACTAGCGGGGGTCTCCGCACCGGGGAGCTGTTTTTT. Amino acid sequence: CASSLTSGGLRTGELFF.

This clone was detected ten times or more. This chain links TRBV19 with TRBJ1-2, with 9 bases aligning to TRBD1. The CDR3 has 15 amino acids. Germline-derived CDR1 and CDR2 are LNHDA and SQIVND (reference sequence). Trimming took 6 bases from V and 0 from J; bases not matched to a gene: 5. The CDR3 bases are TGTGCCAGTAGGATAACAGGGGGCCCTAACTATGGCTACACCTTC. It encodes CASRITGGPNYGYTF.

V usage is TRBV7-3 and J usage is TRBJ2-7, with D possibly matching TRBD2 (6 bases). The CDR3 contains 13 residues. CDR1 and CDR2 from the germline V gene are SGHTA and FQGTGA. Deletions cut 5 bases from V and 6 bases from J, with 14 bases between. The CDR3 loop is CASSPMGGFEQYF. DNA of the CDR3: TGTGCCAGCAGCCCGATGGGGGGTTTCGAGCAGTACTTC.

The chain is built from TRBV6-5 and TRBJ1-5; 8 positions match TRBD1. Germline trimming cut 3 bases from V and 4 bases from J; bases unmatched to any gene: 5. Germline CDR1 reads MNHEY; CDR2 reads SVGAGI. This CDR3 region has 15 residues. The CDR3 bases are TGTGCCAGCAGTTATACAGGGGGTGGAAATCAGCCCCAGCATTTT. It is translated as CASSYTGGGNQPQHF.

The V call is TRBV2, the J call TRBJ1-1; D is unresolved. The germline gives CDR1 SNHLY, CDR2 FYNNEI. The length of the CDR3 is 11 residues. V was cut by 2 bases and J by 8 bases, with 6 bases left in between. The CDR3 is CASSEPGEAFF. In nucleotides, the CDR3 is TGTGCCAGCAGTGAACCGGGGGAAGCTTTCTTT.

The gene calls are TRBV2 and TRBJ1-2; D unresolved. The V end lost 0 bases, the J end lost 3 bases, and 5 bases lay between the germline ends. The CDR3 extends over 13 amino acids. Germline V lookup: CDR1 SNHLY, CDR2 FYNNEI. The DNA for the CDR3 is TGTGCCAGCAGTGAAGCCGGGGACTATGGCTACACCTTC. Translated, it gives CASSEAGDYGYTF. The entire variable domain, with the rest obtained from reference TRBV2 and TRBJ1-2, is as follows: EPEVTQTPSHQVTQMGQEVILRCVPISNHLYFYWYRQILGQKVEFLVSFYNNEISEKSEIFDDQFSVERPDGSNFTLKIRSTKLEDSAMYFCASSEAGDYGYTFGSGTRLTVV.

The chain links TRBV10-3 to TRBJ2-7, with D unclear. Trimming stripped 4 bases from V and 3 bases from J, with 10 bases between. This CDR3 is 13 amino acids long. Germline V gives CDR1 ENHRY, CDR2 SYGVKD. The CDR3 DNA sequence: TGTGCCATCAGTGGCCAGTCTCACTACGAGCAGTACTTC. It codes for CAISGQSHYEQYF.

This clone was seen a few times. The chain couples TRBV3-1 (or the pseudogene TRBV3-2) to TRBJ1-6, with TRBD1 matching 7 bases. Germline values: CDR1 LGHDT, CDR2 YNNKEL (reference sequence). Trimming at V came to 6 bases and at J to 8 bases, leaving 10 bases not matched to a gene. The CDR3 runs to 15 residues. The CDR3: CASRSSTGSYSPLHF. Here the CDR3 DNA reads TGTGCCAGCAGGAGTTCGACAGGGAGTTATTCACCCCTCCACTTT.

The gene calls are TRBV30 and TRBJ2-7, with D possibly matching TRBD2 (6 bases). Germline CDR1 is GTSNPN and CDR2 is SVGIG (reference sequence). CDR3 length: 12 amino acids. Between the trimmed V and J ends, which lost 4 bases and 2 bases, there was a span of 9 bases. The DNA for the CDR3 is TGTGCCTGGAAACGGGGGACCTACGAGCAGTACTTC. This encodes CAWKRGTYEQYF.

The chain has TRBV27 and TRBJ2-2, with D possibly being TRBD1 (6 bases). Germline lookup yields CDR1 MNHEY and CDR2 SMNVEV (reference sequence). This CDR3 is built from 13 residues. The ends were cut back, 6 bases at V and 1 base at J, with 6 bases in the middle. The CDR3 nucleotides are TGTGCCAGCAGGGGACAGAACACCGGGGAGCTGTTTTTT. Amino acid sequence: CASRGQNTGELFF.

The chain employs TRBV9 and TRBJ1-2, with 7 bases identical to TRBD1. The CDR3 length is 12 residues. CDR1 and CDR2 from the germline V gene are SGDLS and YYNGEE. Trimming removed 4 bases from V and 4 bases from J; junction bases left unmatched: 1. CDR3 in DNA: TGTGCCAGCAGCCCAGGGGGCTATGGCTACACCTTC. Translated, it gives CASSPGGYGYTF.

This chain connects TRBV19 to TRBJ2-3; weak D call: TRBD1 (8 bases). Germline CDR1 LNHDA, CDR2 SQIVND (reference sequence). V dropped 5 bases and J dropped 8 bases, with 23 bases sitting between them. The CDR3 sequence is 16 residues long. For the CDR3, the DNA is TGTGCCAGTAGTCCTCCCCGGGACAGGACTAGAAGTACGCAGTATTTT. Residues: CASSPPRDRTRSTQYF.

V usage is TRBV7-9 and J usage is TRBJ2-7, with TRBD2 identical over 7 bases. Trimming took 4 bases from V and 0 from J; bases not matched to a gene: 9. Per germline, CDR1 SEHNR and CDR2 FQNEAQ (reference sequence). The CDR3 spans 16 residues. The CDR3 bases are TGTGCCAGCAGCTCCCGAGGACTAGTGAGCTCCTACGAGCAGTACTTC. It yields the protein CASSSRGLVSSYEQYF.

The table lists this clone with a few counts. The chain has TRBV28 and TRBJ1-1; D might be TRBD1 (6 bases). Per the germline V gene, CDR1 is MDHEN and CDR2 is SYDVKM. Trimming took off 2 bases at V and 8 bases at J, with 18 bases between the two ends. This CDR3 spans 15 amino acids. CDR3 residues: CASSLHTTGTREAFF. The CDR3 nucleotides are TGTGCCAGCAGTTTACATACTACAGGGACCCGCGAAGCTTTCTTT.

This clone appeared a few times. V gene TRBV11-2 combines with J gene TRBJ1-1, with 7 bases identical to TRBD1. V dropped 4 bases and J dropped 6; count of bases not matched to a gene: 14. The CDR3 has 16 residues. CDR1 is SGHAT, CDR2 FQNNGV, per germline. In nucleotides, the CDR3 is TGTGCCAGCAGCTCCGGAGACAGGGCAATAACGCCTGAAGCTTTCTTT. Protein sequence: CASSSGDRAITPEAFF.

This CDR3 is CASSSERSNQPQHF. Here the CDR3 DNA reads TGTGCCAGTAGTTCCGAGCGGAGCAATCAGCCCCAGCATTTT. This rearrangement joins TRBV19 to TRBJ1-5; D remains unclear. The V gene lost 5 bases and the J gene lost 1 base, with 9 bases spanning the gap. CDR1 LNHDA and CDR2 SQIVND come from the germline V gene (reference sequence). The CDR3 consists of 14 residues.

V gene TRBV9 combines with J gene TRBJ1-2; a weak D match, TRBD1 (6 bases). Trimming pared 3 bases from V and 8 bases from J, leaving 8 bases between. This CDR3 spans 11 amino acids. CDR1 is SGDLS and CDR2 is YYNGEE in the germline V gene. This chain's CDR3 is CASSADRGYTF. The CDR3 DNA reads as TGTGCCAGCAGCGCTGACAGGGGCTACACCTTC.